This T cell receptor beta chain was identified during a study of T cell changes during pregnancy in multiple sclerosis. This CDR3 comprises 16 residues. Germline CDR1 reads SGDLS; CDR2 reads YYNGEE. With 4 bases clipped from V and 3 bases from J, the junction kept 8 bases outside the gene matches. A single count supports this clone. Here immunoSEQ multiplex PCR was the method, and the copy in TCRdb shows in-frame clones only, minus some. In the table there are approximately 30,000 clones, roughly 90% of which are singletons. The receptor comes from a female donor with multiple sclerosis, enrolled in a pregnancy study. The chain recombines TRBV9 with TRBJ2-1, with 9 bases that match TRBD1. Material: CD8+ T cells from peripheral blood mononuclear cells, obtained in the first trimester of pregnancy. CDR3 in amino acids: CASSPSTGGGYNEQFF. CDR3 sequence (DNA): TGTGCCAGCAGCCCTTCGACAGGGGGAGGCTACAATGAGCAGTTCTTC.